The rows below give T cell receptor beta chains drawn from one sample of a study of CD8 T cells in ankylosing spondylitis. From the 5' RACE reads, TCRdb called clonotypes with MiXCR, one entry per CDR3 protein. The table lists approximately 400,000 distinct CDR3 sequences, roughly 26% of them singletons. The sequenced sample consisted of blood, either unsorted or a sorted T cell fraction (not recorded which). The source is a male donor with ankylosing spondylitis. The CDR3 runs from the conserved cysteine through the conserved F or W. A D gene is named only where the DNA matches it firmly. Expanded clones get a size class; other rows say once, few or many, or leave the size out.

V gene	D gene	J gene	clone size	CDR3 DNA	CDR3 protein
TRBV4-1	.	TRBJ2-2	.	TGCGCCAGCAGCCAAGAAAGGGGGACCGGGGAGCTGTTTTTT	CASSQERGTGELFF
TRBV20-1	.	TRBJ1-1	many	TGCAGTGCTAGAGCGCCCCGAGGGGTGAACACTGAAGCTTTCTTT	CSARAPRGVNTEAFF
TRBV5-1	.	TRBJ2-1	few	TGCGCCAGCAGCTTAACGGGGAACTCCTACAATGAGCAGTTCTTC	CASSLTGNSYNEQFF
TRBV20-1	TRBD2	TRBJ2-3	.	TGCAGTGCTAGTGGCGGGACTAGCGGGACAACAGATACGCAGTATTTT	CSASGGTSGTTDTQYF
TRBV27	.	TRBJ1-5	.	TGTGCCAGCAGTTTACACCTCTATAGCAATCAGCCCCAGCATTTT	CASSLHLYSNQPQHF
TRBV4-2	TRBD1	TRBJ2-1	.	TGTGCCAGCAGCGGAATAGGGGGCGAGCAGTTCTTC	CASSGIGGEQFF
TRBV20-1	.	TRBJ1-5	.	TGCAGTGCTAGAGTACAGGCGAATCAGCCCCAGCATTTT	CSARVQANQPQHF
TRBV10-3	TRBD1	TRBJ1-1	.	TGTGCCATCAGTGGGGACAGGGGGAACACTGAAGCTTTCTTT	CAISGDRGNTEAFF
TRBV29-1	TRBD1	TRBJ1-4	.	TGCAGCGTCCTAGGACAGGGGGTTGAAAAACTGTTTTTT	CSVLGQGVEKLFF
TRBV5-5	TRBD1	TRBJ1-4	few	TGTGCCAGCAGCCGGACAGGTGGCGCTAATGAAAAACTGTTTTTT	CASSRTGGANEKLFF
TRBV24-1	TRBD2	TRBJ2-5	few	TGTGCCACCAGTGGTTCGACTAGCGGAGGCGAGACCCAGTACTTC	CATSGSTSGGETQYF
TRBV6-1	.	TRBJ2-5	.	TGTGCCAGCAGTGAACGGGGTCAGGGAAAAGAGACCCAGTACTTC	CASSERGQGKETQYF
TRBV11-2	.	TRBJ2-1	.	TGTGCCAGCAGCTTCCATAAAGGGAGGAGACTCTACAATGAGCAGTTCTTC	CASSFHKGRRLYNEQFF
TRBV5-1	TRBD2	TRBJ2-4	few	TGCGCCAGCAGCTTAGGGCTAGCGGGAAACAAAAACATTCAGTACTTC	CASSLGLAGNKNIQYF
TRBV10-2	.	TRBJ1-2	.	TGCGCCAGCAGTGAGTCGAGTCCCGGGTACAACTATGGCTACACCTTC	CASSESSPGYNYGYTF
TRBV5-1	.	TRBJ2-3	few	TGCGCCAGCAGCAGAGGAACGGCAGATACGCAGTATTTT	CASSRGTADTQYF
TRBV5-6	.	TRBJ2-3	.	TGTGCCAGCAGCTTAGGTCCCCTCGATACGCAGTATTTT	CASSLGPLDTQYF
TRBV5-1	.	TRBJ2-5	few	TGCGCCAGCAGCTTTGACAGCACCTCGACCCAGTACTTC	CASSFDSTSTQYF
TRBV20-1	.	TRBJ2-3	.	TGCAGTGCTCCTGGGGAGACTACAGATACGCAGTATTTT	CSAPGETTDTQYF
TRBV6-5	TRBD2	TRBJ2-5	few	TGTGCCAGCAGTTACTGGCGGACTAGCGGGAGAGAGACCCAGTACTTC	CASSYWRTSGRETQYF